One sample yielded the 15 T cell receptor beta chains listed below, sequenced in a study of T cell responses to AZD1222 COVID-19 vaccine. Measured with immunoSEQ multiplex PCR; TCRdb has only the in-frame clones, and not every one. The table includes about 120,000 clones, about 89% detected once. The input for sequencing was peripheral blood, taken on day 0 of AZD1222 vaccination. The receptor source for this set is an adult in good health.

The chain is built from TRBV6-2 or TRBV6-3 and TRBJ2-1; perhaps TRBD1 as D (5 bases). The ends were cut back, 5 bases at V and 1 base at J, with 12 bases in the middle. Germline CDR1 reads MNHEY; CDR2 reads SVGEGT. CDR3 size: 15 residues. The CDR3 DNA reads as TGTGCCAGCAGTGACCAGGGATTTTCCTACAATGAGCAGTTCTTC. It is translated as CASSDQGFSYNEQFF.

The CDR3, as DNA: TGCAGTGCTAGTGGGGCACTAGCCAAAAACATTCAGTACTTC. It is translated as CSASGALAKNIQYF. The J gene is TRBJ2-4, the V gene TRBV20-1; weak D call: TRBD1 (5 bases). Deletions cut 3 bases from V and 0 bases from J, with 9 bases between. CDR1 DFQATT and CDR2 SNEGSKA come from the germline V gene (reference sequence). The CDR3 sequence is 14 residues long.

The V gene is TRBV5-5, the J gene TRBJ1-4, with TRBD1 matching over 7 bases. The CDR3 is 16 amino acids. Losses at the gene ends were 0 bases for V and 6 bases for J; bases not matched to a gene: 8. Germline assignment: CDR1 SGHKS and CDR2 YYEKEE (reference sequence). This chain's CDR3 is CASSLEGAGLYEKLFF. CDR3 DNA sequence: TGTGCCAGCAGCTTGGAGGGGGCCGGTCTATATGAAAAACTGTTTTTT.

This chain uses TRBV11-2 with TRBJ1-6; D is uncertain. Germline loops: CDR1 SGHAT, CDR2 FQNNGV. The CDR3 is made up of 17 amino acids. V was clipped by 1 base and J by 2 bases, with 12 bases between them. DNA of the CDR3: TGTGCCAGCAGCTTAGGAATGTCAGGACCCTATAATTCACCCCTCCACTTT. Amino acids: CASSLGMSGPYNSPLHF.

CDR3 nucleotide sequence: TGTGCCAGCAGCCTACGGGTATACCAAGAGACCCAGTACTTC. Protein: CASSLRVYQETQYF. V gene TRBV7-2 combines with J gene TRBJ2-5; D gene ambiguous. Trimming removed 5 bases at V and 0 bases at J, with 10 bases between. The germline V gene encodes CDR1 SGHTA and CDR2 FQGNSA. This CDR3 is 14 amino acids long.

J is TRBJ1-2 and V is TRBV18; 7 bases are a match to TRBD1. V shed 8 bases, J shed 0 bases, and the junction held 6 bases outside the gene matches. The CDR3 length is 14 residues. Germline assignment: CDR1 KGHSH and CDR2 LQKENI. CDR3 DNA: TGTGCCAGCCCCCCAGGACAGGCTAACTATGGCTACACCTTC. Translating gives CASPPGQANYGYTF.

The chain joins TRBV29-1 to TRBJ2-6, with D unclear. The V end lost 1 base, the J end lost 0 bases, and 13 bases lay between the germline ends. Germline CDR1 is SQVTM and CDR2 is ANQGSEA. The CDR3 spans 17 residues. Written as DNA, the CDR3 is TGCAGCGTTGAAGCGGACGGCTTTACCTCTGGGGCCAACGTCCTGACTTTC. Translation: CSVEADGFTSGANVLTF. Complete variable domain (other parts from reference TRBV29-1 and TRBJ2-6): SAVISQKPSRDICQRGTSLTIQCQVDSQVTMMFWYRQQPGQSLTLIATANQGSEATYESGFVIDKFPISRPNLTFSTLTVSNMSPEDSSIYLCSVEADGFTSGANVLTFGAGSRLTVL.

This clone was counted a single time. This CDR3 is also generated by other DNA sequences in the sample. The CDR3 is CASSLSYNEQFF. The CDR3 region has the DNA TGTGCCAGCAGTTTATCCTACAATGAGCAGTTCTTC. The chain combines TRBV28 with TRBJ2-1; D gene uncertain. The germline V gene encodes CDR1 MDHEN and CDR2 SYDVKM. Trimming took off 1 base at V and 2 bases at J, with 0 bases between the two ends. CDR3 length equals 12 residues.

The CDR3 DNA reads as TGTGCCAGCAGCCGACGGACACCCTATGGCTACACCTTC. Encoded protein: CASSRRTPYGYTF. The chain links TRBV28 to TRBJ1-2, with D perhaps TRBD1 (5 bases). Trimming removed 6 bases at V and 4 bases at J, with 12 bases between. Per germline, CDR1 MDHEN and CDR2 SYDVKM. The CDR3 sequence is 13 residues long.

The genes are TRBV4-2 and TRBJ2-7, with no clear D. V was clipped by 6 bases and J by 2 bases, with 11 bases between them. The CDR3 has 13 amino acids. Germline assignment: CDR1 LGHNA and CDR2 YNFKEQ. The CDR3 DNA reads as TGTGCCAGCAGTCAGACGGTGGCCTACGAGCAGTACTTC. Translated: CASSQTVAYEQYF.

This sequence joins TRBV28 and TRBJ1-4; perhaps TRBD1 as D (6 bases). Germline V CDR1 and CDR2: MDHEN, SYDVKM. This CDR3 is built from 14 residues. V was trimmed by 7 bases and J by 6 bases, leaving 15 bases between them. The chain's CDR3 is CASTSGGLDEKLFF. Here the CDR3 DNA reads TGTGCCAGCACCTCCGGGGGGCTGGATGAAAAACTGTTTTTT.

For the CDR3, the DNA is TGTGCCAGCAGCTTCGGTTTGGGCTATGGCTACACCTTC. Amino acid sequence: CASSFGLGYGYTF. This rearrangement joins TRBV11-2 to TRBJ1-2; D remains ambiguous. The germline V and J ends were trimmed by 3 bases and 4 bases, with 9 bases remaining between them. Germline V CDR1 and CDR2: SGHAT, FQNNGV. This CDR3 region has 13 residues.

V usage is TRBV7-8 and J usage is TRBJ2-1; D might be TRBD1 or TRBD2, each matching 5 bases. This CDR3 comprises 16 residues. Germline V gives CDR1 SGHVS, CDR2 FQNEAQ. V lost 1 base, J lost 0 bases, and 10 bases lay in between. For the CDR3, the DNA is TGTGCCAGCAGCTTAGAGGGGAGCAGCTCCTACAATGAGCAGTTCTTC. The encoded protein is CASSLEGSSSYNEQFF.

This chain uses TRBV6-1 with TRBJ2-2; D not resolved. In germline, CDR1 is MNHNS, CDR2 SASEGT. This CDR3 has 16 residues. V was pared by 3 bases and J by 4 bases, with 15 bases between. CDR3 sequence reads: CASSDIRSEPTGELFF. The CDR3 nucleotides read TGTGCCAGCAGTGATATAAGGTCTGAGCCCACCGGGGAGCTGTTTTTT.

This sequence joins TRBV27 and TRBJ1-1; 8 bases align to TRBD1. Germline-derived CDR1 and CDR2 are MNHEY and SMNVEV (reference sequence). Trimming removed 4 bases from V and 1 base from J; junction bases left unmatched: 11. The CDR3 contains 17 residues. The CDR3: CASSSGQGKRENTEAFF. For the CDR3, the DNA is TGTGCCAGCAGTTCAGGACAGGGTAAAAGAGAGAACACTGAAGCTTTCTTT.